The entry below describes one T cell receptor (beta chain). What it recognizes is unknown. A read error may explain this, as a much larger clone is one base away. Other DNA sequences of this sample code for an identical CDR3. This entry comes from a study of shared clonotypes between healthy human individuals. General study findings and limits: Non-shared clonotypes had lower generation probabilities than those shared by all four donors.

The V gene end was trimmed by 6 bases and the J gene end by 8 bases; junction bases not matched to a gene: 2. Germline lookup yields CDR1 MDHEN and CDR2 SYDVKM. This CDR3 region has 12 residues. Libraries were prepared by immunoSEQ multiplex PCR; TCRdb keeps only in-frame clonotypes and omits some of them. The sample yields over a million clones, about 70% seen once. V is TRBV28 and J is TRBJ1-4; TRBD1 aligns across 8 bases. Material for sequencing was memory CD4+ T cells sorted from blood. This sample's subset: CD45RA-negative fraction. This clonotype originated in a man between 18 and 29 years old in good health. The CDR3 bases are TGTGCCAGCAGCCGGACAGGGGAAAAACTGTTTTTT. Amino acids: CASSRTGEKLFF.